This T cell receptor beta chain was sequenced during a study of T-cell reconstitution after alpha-beta-depleted transplantation in children. Study results and limitations: Alpha-beta T cells about two months after transplant reportedly derived from several hundred expanded graft clones. From surviving recipient T cells and thymic progenitors came the high day-60 TCRbeta diversity observed in some patients. It was newly produced T cells that mostly accounted for T-cell counts and diversity one year after transplant.

Unique molecular identifiers were used to barcode this TCRbeta library. From the PCR reads, TCRdb called clonotypes with MiXCR, one entry per CDR3 protein. Of under 850,000 distinct CDR3 sequences in the sample, around 12% were seen once. The table lists this clonotype with many counts. Its antigen is not identified. The origin of this receptor is a girl between 2 and 10 years old with congenital amegakaryocytic thrombocytopenia, due to receive a stem cell transplant. The material was PBMCs, obtained before TCRalphabeta/CD19-depleted stem cell transplant.

The DNA for the CDR3 is TGCGCCAGCAGCTTGTTCGGGGATGGCTACACCTTC. Translation: CASSLFGDGYTF. The rearrangement links TRBV5-1 to TRBJ1-2; D is unresolved. This CDR3 has 12 amino acids. Germline loops: CDR1 SGHRS, CDR2 YFSETQ. V dropped 1 base and J dropped 6 bases, with 7 bases sitting between them.